The clone carrying this TCR beta chain showed up just a few times. Some clones are missing from TCRdb's copy, which holds only in-frame ones; the method was immunoSEQ multiplex PCR. Of roughly 86,000 clones in the sample, about 92% were seen once. Trimming took off 3 bases at V and 3 bases at J, with 19 bases between the two ends. CDR1 and CDR2 from the germline V gene are SGHRS and YFSETQ. CDR3 length: 17 residues. The data were obtained in a study of T cell changes during pregnancy in multiple sclerosis. The TCR originated in a female donor with multiple sclerosis, enrolled in a pregnancy study. The rearrangement links TRBV5-1 to TRBJ2-1, with unresolved D. The sequenced sample was peripheral blood, obtained in the first trimester of pregnancy. CDR3 sequence: CASSSADLVEIYNEQFF. The CDR3 DNA reads TGCGCCAGCAGCTCGGCGGATCTAGTTGAAATCTACAATGAGCAGTTCTTC.